This T cell receptor (beta chain) was found in a study of shared clonotypes between healthy human individuals. Positive CCR7 selection of CD45RO-negative cells yielded the naive CD8 cells, and terminally differentiated effector memory CD45RA+ cells were excluded. The repertoire was sequenced with immunoSEQ multiplex PCR; TCRdb's copy has only in-frame clones and lacks some. The table has around 560,000 clones, roughly 95% seen once. Germline V gene data show CDR1 as SGHAT and CDR2 as FQDESV (reference sequence). Trimming shortened V by 6 bases and J by 6 bases, and 15 bases separated the two germline ends. There are 13 residues in the CDR3.

This rearrangement joins TRBV11-1 to TRBJ2-7; a weak D match, TRBD2 (7 bases). The specimen sequenced was naive CD8+ T cells sorted from blood. The clonotype comes from a woman in her 30s in good health. The CDR3 sequence: CASRSGDYLEQYF. The CDR3, as DNA: TGTGCCAGCAGGTCAGGGGACTATCTCGAGCAGTACTTC.